This TCR beta chain was identified in a study of response to subunit inactivated influenza vaccine. Overall study findings and caveats: Each seasonal influenza vaccination, the authors suggested, recruits few new T cells.

MiXCR, applied by TCRdb to the RT-PCR reads, yields one record per CDR3 protein. The sample shows hundreds of thousands of distinct CDR3 sequences, 25% of them seen only once. The CDR3 contains 17 residues. A word on this clonotype: Its antigen is not identified.

The sample consisted of CD4+ T cells sorted from PBMCs, taken more than 4 days after vaccination. The chain has TRBV21-1 and TRBJ2-3; the table gives TRBD2 as D, unverified against the DNA. TRBV21-1 represents a pseudogene. The TCR sequence derives from a man in his fifties who received an inactivated influenza vaccine. For the CDR3, the DNA is TGTGCCAGCAGCCAACAAAACGGCGGGAGGTTGGTGGATACGCAGTATTTT. Translating it yields CASSQQNGGRLVDTQYF.